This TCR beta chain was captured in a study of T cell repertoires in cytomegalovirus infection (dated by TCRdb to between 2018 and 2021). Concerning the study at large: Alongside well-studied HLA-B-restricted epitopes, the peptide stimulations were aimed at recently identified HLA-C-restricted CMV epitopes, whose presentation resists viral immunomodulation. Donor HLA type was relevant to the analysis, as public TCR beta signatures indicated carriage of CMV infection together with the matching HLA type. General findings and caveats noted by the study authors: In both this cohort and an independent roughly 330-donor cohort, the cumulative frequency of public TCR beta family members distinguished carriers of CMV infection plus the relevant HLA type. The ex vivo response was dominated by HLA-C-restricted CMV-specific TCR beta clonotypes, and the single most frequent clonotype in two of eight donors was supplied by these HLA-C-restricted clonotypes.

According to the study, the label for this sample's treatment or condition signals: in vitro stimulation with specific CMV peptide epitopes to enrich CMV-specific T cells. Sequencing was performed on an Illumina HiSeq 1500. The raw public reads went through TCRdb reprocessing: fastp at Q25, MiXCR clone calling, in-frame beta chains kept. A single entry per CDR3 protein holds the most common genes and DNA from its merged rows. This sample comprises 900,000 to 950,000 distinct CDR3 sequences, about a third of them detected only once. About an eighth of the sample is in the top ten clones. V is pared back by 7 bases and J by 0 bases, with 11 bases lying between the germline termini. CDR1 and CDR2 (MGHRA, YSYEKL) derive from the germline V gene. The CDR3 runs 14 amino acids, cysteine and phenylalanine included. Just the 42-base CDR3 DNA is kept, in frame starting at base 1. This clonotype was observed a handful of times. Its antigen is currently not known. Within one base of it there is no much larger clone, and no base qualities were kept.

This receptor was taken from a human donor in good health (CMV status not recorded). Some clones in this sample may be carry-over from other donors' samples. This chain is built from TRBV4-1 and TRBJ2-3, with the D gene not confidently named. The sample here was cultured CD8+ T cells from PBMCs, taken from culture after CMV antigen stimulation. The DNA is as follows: TGCGCCAGCAAAGGGTTGGGGAGCACAGATACGCAGTATTTT. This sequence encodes CASKGLGSTDTQYF.